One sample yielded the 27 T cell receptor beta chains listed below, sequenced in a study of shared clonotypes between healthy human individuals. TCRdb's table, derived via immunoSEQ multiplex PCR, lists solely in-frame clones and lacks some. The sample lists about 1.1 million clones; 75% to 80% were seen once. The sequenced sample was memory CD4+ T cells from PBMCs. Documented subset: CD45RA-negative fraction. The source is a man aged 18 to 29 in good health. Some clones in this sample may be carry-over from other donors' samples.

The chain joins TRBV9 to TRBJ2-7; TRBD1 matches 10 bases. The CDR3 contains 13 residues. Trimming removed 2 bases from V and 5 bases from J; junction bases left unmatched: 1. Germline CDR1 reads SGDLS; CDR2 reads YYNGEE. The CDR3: CASSVGTGDEQYF. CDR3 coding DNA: TGTGCCAGCAGCGTGGGGACAGGGGACGAGCAGTACTTC.

The CDR3 sequence: CASSRGRDMGNEQFF. CDR3 DNA: TGTGCCAGCTCAAGGGGGCGTGATATGGGCAATGAGCAGTTCTTC. The gene calls are TRBV18 and TRBJ2-1; 7 bases align to TRBD1. The junction had 10 bases not matched to a gene; V was cut back by 5 bases and J by 6 bases. CDR3 length: 15 residues. CDR1 KGHSH and CDR2 LQKENI come from the germline V gene.

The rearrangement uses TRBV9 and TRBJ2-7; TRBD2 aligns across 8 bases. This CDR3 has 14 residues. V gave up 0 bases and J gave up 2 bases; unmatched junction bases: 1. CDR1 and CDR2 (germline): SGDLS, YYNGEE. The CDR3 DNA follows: TGTGCCAGCAGCGTAGGACTAGCGACCTACGAGCAGTACTTC. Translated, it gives CASSVGLATYEQYF.

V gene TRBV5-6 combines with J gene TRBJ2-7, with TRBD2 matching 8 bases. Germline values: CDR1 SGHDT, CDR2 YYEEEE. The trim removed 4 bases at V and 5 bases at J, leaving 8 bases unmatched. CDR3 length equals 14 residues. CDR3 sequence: CASSSPGLEDEQYF. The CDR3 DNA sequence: TGTGCCAGCAGCAGTCCGGGACTAGAAGACGAGCAGTACTTC. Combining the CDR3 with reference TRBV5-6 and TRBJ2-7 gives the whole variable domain DAGVTQSPTHLIKTRGQQVTLRCSPKSGHDTVSWYQQALGQGPQFIFQYYEEEERQRGNFPDRFSGHQFPNYSSELNVNALLLGDSALYLCASSSPGLEDEQYFGPGTRLTVT.

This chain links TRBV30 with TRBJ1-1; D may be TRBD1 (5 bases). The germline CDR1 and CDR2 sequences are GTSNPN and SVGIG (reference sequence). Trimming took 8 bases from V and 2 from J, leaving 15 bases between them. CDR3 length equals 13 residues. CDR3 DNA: TGTGCCGGGGCCCGATGGGGTAACACTGAAGCTTTCTTT. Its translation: CAGARWGNTEAFF.

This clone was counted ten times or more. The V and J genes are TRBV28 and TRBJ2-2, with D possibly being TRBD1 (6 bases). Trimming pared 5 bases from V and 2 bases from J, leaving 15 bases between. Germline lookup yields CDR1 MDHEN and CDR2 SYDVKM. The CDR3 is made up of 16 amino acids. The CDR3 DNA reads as TGTGCCAGCAGTCAAAGGACAGCCCGTAACACCGGGGAGCTGTTTTTT. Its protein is CASSQRTARNTGELFF.

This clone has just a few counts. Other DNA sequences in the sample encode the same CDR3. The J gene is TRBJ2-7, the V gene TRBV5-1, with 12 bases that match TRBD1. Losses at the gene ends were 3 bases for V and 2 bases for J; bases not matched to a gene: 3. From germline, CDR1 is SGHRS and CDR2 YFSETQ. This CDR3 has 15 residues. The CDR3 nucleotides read TGCGCCAGCAGCTCCGGGACAGGGGGCCCCTACGAGCAGTACTTC. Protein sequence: CASSSGTGGPYEQYF.

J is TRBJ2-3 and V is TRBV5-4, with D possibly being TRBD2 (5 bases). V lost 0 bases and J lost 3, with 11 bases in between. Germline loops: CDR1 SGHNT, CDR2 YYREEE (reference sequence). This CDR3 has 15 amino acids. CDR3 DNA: TGTGCCAGCAGCTTGGAGGCGCGCGGGACAGATACGCAGTATTTT. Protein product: CASSLEARGTDTQYF. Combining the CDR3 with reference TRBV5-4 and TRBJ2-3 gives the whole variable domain ETGVTQSPTHLIKTRGQQVTLRCSSQSGHNTVSWYQQALGQGPQFIFQYYREEENGRGNFPPRFSGLQFPNYSSELNVNALELDDSALYLCASSLEARGTDTQYFGPGTRLTVL.

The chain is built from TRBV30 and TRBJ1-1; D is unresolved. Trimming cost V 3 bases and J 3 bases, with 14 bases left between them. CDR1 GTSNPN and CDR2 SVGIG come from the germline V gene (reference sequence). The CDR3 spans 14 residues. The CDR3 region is CAWSLANTYTEAFF. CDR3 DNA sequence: TGTGCCTGGAGCCTTGCTAACACCTACACTGAAGCTTTCTTT. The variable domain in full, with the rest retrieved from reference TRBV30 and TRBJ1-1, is SQTIHQWPATLVQPVGSPLSLECTVEGTSNPNLYWYRQAAGRGLQLLFYSVGIGQISSEVPQNLSASRPQDRQFILSSKKLLLSDSGFYLCAWSLANTYTEAFFGQGTRLTVV.

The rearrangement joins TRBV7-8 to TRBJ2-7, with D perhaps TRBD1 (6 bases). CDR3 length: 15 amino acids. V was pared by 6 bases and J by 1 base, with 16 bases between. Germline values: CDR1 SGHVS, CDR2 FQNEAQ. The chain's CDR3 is CASRKTGKRSYEQYF. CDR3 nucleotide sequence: TGTGCCAGCAGGAAGACAGGAAAAAGATCCTACGAGCAGTACTTC.

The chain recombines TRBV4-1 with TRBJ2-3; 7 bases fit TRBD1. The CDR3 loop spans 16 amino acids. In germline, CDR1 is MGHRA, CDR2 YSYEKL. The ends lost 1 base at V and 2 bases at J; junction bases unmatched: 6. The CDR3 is CASSQVYRGNTDTQYF. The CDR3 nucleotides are TGCGCCAGCAGCCAAGTTTACAGGGGTAACACAGATACGCAGTATTTT.

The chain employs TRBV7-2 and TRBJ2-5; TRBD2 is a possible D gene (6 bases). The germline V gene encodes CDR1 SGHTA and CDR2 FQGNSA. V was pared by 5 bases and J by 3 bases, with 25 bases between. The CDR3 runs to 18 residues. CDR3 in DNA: TGTGCCAGCAGCCGCCTGACTAGTAAGGTTGGGGTTAAAGAGACCCAGTACTTC. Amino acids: CASSRLTSKVGVKETQYF.

The CDR3 bases are TGTGCCAGCTCACCTCTTACCGGGCGGGCAGATACGCAGTATTTT. It translates to CASSPLTGRADTQYF. This chain connects TRBV18 to TRBJ2-3, with D perhaps matching TRBD2 (5 bases). V was trimmed by 3 bases and J by 4 bases, leaving 14 bases between them. The CDR3 covers 15 residues. Germline loops: CDR1 KGHSH, CDR2 LQKENI. The full variable domain, in which reference TRBV18 and TRBJ2-3 provide the parts outside the CDR3, is NAGVMQNPRHLVRRRGQEARLRCSPMKGHSHVYWYRQLPEEGLKFMVYLQKENIIDESGMPKERFSAEFPKEGPSILRIQQVVRGDSAAYFCASSPLTGRADTQYFGPGTRLTVL.

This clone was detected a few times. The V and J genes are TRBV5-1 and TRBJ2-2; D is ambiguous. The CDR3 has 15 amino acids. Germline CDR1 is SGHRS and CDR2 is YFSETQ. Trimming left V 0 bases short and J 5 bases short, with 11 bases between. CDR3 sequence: CASSLASLGTGELFF. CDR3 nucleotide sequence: TGCGCCAGCAGCTTGGCCTCCCTGGGAACCGGGGAGCTGTTTTTT.

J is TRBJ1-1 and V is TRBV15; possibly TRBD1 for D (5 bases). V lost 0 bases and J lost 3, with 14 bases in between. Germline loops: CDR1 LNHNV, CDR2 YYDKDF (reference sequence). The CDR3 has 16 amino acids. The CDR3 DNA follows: TGTGCCACCAGCAGAGATCCTCAGGGATGGGACACTGAAGCTTTCTTT. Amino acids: CATSRDPQGWDTEAFF.

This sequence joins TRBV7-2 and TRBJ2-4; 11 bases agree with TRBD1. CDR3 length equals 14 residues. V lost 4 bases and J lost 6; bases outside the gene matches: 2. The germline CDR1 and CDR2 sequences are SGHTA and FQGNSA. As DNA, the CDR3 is TGTGCCAGCAGCTCCGGACAGGGGGCAAACATTCAGTACTTC. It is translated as CASSSGQGANIQYF.

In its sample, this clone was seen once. CDR3 DNA sequence: TGTGCCAGCAGCCGGGGGATTGGGTTCACCTCCTACGAGCAGTACTTC. This sequence encodes CASSRGIGFTSYEQYF. The V call is TRBV5-4, the J call TRBJ2-7; D is possibly TRBD2 (6 bases). Germline CDR1 is SGHNT and CDR2 is YYREEE (reference sequence). V lost 4 bases and J lost 0, with 17 bases in between. The CDR3 has 16 amino acids.

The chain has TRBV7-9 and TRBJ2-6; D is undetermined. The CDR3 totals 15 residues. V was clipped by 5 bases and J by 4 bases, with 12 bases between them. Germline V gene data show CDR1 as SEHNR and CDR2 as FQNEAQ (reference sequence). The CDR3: CASSATGAGANVLTF. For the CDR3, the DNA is TGTGCCAGCAGCGCCACGGGTGCCGGGGCCAACGTCCTGACTTTC.

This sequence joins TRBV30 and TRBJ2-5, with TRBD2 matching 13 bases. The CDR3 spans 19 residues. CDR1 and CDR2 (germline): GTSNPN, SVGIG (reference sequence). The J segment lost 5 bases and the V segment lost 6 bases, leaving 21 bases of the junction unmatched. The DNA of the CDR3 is TGTGCCTGTCGCCGAGAGGATCTGGGACTAGCGGGATCCCTGGAGACCCAGTACTTC. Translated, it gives CACRREDLGLAGSLETQYF.

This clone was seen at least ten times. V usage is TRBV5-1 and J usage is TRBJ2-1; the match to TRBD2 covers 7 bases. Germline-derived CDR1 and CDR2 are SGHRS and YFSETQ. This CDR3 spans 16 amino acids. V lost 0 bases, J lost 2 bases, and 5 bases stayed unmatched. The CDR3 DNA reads TGCGCCAGCAGCTTGGCCGGCGGGGGTGCCTACAATGAGCAGTTCTTC. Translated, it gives CASSLAGGGAYNEQFF.

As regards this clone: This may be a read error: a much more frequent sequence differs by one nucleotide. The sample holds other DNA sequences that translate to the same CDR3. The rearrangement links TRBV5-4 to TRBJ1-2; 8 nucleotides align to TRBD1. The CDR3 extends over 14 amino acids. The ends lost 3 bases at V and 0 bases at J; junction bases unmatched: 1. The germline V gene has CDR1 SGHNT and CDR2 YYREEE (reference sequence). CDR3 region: CASSWTGTNYGYTF. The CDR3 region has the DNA TGTGCCAGCAGCTGGACAGGGACTAACTATGGCTACACCTTC.

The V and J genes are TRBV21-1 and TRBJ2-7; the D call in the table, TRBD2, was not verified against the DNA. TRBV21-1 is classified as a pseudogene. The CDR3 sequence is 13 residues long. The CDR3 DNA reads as TGTGCCACAAGACTAGCGAGGAACTACGAGCAGTACTTC. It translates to CATRLARNYEQYF.

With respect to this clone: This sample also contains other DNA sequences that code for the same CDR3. The CDR3 protein is CASSLDRYNEQFF. In DNA form, the CDR3 reads TGTGCCAGCAGCTTGGACAGATACAATGAGCAGTTCTTC. The V and J genes are TRBV7-7 and TRBJ2-1; possible D gene TRBD1, 6 bases. Germline-derived CDR1 and CDR2 are SSHAT and FNYEAQ (reference sequence). The CDR3 runs to 13 residues. V lost 3 bases, J lost 4 bases, and 7 bases lay in between.

CDR3 in amino acids: CASTPRPGDEQYF. Written as DNA, the CDR3 is TGTGCCAGCACCCCCCGACCGGGGGACGAGCAGTACTTC. V gene TRBV11-2 combines with J gene TRBJ2-7; weak D call: TRBD2 (6 bases). Deletions cut 7 bases from V and 5 bases from J, with 15 bases between. The CDR3 loop spans 13 amino acids. Germline V gene lookup returns CDR1 SGHAT and CDR2 FQNNGV. The full variable domain, its missing parts supplied by reference TRBV11-2 and TRBJ2-7, is EAGVAQSPRYKIIEKRQSVAFWCNPISGHATLYWYQQILGQGPKLLIQFQNNGVVDDSQLPKDRFSAERLKGVDSTLKIQPAKLEDSAVYLCASTPRPGDEQYFGPGTRLTVT.

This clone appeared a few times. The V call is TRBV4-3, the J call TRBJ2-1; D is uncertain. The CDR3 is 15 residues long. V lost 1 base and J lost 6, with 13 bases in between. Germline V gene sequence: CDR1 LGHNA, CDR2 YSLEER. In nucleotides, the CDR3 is TGCGCCAGCAGCCAAGGAACTTTTAAAGTCAATGAGCAGTTCTTC. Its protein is CASSQGTFKVNEQFF.

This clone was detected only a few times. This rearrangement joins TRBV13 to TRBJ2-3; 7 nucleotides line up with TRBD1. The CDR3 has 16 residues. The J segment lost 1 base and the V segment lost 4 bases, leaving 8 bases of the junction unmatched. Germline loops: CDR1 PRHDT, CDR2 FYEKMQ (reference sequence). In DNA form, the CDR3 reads TGTGCCAGCAGCTCTAAAACAGGGGTACGCACAGATACGCAGTATTTT. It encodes CASSSKTGVRTDTQYF.

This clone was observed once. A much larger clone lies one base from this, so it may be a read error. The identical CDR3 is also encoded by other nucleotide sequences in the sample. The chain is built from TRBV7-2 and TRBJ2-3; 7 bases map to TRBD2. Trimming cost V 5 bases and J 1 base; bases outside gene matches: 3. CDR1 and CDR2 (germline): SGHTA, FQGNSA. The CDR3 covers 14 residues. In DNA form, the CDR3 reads TGTGCCAGCAGCCTCCTAGCGGGCACAGATACGCAGTATTTT. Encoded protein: CASSLLAGTDTQYF.